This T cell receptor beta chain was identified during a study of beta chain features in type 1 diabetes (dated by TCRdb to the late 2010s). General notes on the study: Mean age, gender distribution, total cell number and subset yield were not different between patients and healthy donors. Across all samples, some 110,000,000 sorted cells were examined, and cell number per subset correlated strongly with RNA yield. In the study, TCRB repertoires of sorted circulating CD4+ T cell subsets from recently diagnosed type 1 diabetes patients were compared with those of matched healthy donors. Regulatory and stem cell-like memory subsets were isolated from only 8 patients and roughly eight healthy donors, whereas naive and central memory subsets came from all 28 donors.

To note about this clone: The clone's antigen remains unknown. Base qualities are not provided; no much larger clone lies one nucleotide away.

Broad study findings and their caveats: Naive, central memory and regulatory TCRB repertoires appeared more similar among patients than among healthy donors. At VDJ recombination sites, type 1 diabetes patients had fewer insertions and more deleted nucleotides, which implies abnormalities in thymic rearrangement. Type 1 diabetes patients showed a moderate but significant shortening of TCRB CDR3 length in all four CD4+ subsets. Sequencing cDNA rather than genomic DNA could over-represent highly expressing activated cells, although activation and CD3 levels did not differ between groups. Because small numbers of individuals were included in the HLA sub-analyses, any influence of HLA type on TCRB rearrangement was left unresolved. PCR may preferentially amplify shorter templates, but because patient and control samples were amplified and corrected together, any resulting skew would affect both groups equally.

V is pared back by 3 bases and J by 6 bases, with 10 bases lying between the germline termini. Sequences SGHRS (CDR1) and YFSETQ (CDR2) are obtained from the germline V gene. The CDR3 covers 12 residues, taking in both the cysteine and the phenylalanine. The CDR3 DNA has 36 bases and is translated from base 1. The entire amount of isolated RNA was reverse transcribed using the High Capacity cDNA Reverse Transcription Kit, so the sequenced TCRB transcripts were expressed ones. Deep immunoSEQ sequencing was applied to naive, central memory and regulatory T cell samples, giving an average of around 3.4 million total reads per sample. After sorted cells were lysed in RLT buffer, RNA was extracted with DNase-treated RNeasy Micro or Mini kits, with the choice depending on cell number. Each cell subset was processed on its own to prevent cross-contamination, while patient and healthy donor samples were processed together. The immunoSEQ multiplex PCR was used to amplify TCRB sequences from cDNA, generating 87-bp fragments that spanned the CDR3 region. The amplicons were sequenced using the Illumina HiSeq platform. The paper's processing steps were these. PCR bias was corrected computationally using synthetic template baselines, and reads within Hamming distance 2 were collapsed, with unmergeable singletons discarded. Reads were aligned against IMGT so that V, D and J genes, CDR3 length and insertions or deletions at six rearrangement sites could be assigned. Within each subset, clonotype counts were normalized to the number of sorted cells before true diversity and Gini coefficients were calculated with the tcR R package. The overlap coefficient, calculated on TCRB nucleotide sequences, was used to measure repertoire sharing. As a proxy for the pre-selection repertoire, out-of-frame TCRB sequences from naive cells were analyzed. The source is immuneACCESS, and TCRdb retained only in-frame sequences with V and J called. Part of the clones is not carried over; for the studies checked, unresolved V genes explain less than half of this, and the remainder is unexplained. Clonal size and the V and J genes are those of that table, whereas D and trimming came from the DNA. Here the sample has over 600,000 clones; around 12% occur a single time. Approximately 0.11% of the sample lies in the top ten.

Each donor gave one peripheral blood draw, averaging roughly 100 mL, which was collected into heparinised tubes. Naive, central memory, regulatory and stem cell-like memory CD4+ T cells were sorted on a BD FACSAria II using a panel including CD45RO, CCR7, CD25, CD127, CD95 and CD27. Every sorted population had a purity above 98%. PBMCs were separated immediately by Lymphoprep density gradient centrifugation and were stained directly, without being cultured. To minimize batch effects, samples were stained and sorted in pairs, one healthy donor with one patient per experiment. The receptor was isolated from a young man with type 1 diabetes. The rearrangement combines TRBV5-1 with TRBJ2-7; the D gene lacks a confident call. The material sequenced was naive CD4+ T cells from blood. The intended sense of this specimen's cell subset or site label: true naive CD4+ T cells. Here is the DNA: TGCGCCAGCAGCTGGCAGATGGGCGAGCAGTACTTC. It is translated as CASSWQMGEQYF. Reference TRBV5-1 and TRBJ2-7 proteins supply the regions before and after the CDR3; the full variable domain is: KAGVTQTPRYLIKTRGQQVTLSCSPISGHRSVSWYQQTPGQGLQFLFEYFSETQRNKGNFPGRFSGRQFSNSRSEMNVSTLELGDSALYLCASSWQMGEQYFGPGTRLTVT.